This TCR beta chain emerged from a study of blood T cell repertoires in COVID-19. The data were produced by immunoSEQ multiplex PCR, yet TCRdb's version contains in-frame clones alone and is incomplete. Among more than 85,000 clones listed, about 90% were seen once. The sequencing sample was made of peripheral blood. This TCR came from a woman aged 50 to 60 with COVID-19, enrolled during active disease.

CDR3 residues: CASSLSAPETTPGFF. The CDR3 coding sequence is TGTGCCAGCAGTTTATCGGCTCCTGAAACTACCCCGGGGTTCTTC. The genes are TRBV28 and TRBJ2-1; D is ambiguous. Germline assignment: CDR1 MDHEN and CDR2 SYDVKM. The ends were cut back, 1 base at V and 15 bases at J, with 22 bases in the middle. The CDR3 has 15 amino acids.